This is a list of T cell receptor beta chains from one sample in a study of T cells in Graves' hyperthyroidism and ophthalmopathy. TCRdb re-called the multiplex PCR reads through MiXCR, storing one row per CDR3 protein. This table holds under 300,000 distinct CDR3 sequences, less than 15% found once. The sequenced sample consisted of blood. Receptors originate from a woman aged 25 to 39 with Graves' hyperthyroidism that later progressed to Graves' ophthalmopathy. Both conserved end residues are trimmed from each CDR3.

V gene,J gene,CDR3 protein
TRBV15,TRBJ2-7,ATSGPPSGSLYEQY
TRBV5-8,TRBJ2-7,ASSVHADKSYEQY
TRBV10-3,TRBJ2-1,AISEPDPYNEQF
TRBV28,TRBJ2-1,ASSWYNEQF
TRBV5-1,TRBJ2-3,ASSQRSWVRVGPDTQY
TRBV11-2,TRBJ2-3,ASSRTSGRDKDTQY
TRBV12-3/TRBV12-4,TRBJ2-1,ASSSKTSGEINEQF
TRBV7-2,TRBJ2-1,ASSLGTGSYNEQF
TRBV27,TRBJ2-1,ASSLLGLANNEQF
TRBV7-6,TRBJ2-7,ASSLVGQGSYEQY
TRBV27,TRBJ2-1,ASSLFPGTSGRNEQF
TRBV6-2/TRBV6-3,TRBJ2-7,ASSNLYEQY
TRBV28,TRBJ1-4,ASSSQEAAGGGEKLF
TRBV20-1,TRBJ1-4,SARDSGQPFQKLF
TRBV28,TRBJ2-7,ASSLDGTGGEY
TRBV20-1,TRBJ2-5,SARDPALLTQETQY
TRBV6-2/TRBV6-3,TRBJ2-3,ASSDLRNRGVDTQY
TRBV7-9,TRBJ2-3,ASSFSGGPTDTQY
TRBV7-9,TRBJ2-3,ASSLSQGDTQY
TRBV19,TRBJ1-5,ASSGGDSNQPQH
TRBV7-2,TRBJ1-5,ASSGDGGNQPQH
TRBV4-2,TRBJ1-2,ASSQSLNSIGGYT
TRBV27,TRBJ2-1,ASSYDSGLYNEQF
TRBV11-2,TRBJ1-1,ASGRGGTEAF
TRBV6-1,TRBJ2-1,ASRDLRRNEQF
TRBV12-3/TRBV12-4,TRBJ1-2,ASTLSDRAYGYT
TRBV20-1,TRBJ1-1,SAWDGQLLEAF
TRBV7-8,TRBJ1-3,ASSLSSGNSGNTIY
TRBV30,TRBJ2-1,AWSVQGRGNEQF
TRBV7-3,TRBJ2-1,ASSFGLAGRNEQF
TRBV27,TRBJ2-7,ASSLSREYEQY
TRBV9,TRBJ2-3,ASSTGESTDTQY
TRBV30,TRBJ1-2,AWGQGGYGYT